The sequence of this TCR beta chain was determined in a study of T cell repertoires in cytomegalovirus infection. About the study: CMV infection plus the matching HLA type was flagged by public TCR beta signatures. General observations from the study: Across the ex vivo response, the dominant clonotypes were HLA-C-restricted CMV-specific TCR beta clonotypes. Cumulative public TCR beta family frequency identified CMV carriers with the relevant HLA.

As concerns this clonotype: Its target is not known.

In TCRdb, the reads were re-called with MiXCR into one record per CDR3 protein. Counted here are hundreds of thousands of distinct CDR3 sequences, 20% to 25% occurring once; the ten biggest clones make up roughly 8%. The V gene end was trimmed by 7 bases and the J gene end by 9 bases; junction bases not matched to a gene: 14. This CDR3 spans 16 amino acids. Germline V CDR1 and CDR2: ENHRY, SYGVKD. This TCR derives from a human donor in good health (CMV status not recorded). Some clones in this sample may be carry-over from other donors' samples. Specimen: CD8+ T cells from PBMCs. The chain employs TRBV10-3 and TRBJ2-1, with 11 positions matching TRBD2. The CDR3 bases are TGTGCCATCACCCTCGGGGGTAGCGGGGGGGCGCGTGAGCAGTTCTTC. Its protein is CAITLGGSGGAREQFF.